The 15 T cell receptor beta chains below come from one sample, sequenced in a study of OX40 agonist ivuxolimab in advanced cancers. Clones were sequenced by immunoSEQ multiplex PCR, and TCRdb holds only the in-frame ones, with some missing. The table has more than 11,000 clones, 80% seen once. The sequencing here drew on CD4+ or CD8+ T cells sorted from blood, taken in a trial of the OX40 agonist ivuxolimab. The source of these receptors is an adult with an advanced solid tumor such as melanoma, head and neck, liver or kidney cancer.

The CDR3 region is CASSFPGTADTQYF. The DNA for the CDR3 is TGTGCCAGCAGCTTTCCCGGGACAGCAGATACGCAGTATTTT. This chain uses TRBV5-5 with TRBJ2-3; 7 positions agree with TRBD1. Germline values: CDR1 SGHKS, CDR2 YYEKEE (reference sequence). The CDR3 loop spans 14 amino acids. Trimming removed 2 bases from V and 4 bases from J; junction bases left unmatched: 4.

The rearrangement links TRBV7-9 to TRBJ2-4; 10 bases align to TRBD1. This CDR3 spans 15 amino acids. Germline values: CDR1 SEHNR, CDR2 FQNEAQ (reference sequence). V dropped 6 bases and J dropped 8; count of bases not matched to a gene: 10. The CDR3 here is CASRRDRGIGDIQYF. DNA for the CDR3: TGTGCCAGCAGACGGGACAGGGGAATTGGAGACATTCAGTACTTC.

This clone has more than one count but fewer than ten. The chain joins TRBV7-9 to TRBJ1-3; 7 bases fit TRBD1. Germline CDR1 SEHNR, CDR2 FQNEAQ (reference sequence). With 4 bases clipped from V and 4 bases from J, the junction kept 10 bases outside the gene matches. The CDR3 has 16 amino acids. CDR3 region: CASSSKKTGAGNTIYF. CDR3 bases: TGTGCCAGCAGCTCTAAAAAAACAGGGGCGGGAAACACCATATATTTT.

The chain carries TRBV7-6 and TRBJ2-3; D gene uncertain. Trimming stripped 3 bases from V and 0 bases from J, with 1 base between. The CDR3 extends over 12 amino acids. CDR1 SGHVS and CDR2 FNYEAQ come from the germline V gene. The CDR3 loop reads CASSFSTDTQYF. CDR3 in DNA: TGTGCCAGCAGCTTTAGCACAGATACGCAGTATTTT.

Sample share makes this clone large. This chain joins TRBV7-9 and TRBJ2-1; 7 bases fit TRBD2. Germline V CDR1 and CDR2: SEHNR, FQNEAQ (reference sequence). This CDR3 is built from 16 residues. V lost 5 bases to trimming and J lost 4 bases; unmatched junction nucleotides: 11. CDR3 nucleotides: TGTGCCAGCAGCCAATGGGCGACTAGCCGATACAATGAGCAGTTCTTC. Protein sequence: CASSQWATSRYNEQFF.

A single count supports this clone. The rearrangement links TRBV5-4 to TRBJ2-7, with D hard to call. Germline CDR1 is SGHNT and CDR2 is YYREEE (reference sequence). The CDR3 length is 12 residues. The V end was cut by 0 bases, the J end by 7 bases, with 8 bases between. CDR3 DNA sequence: TGTGCCAGCAGCTTGGTGGGCTGGGAGCAGTACTTC. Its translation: CASSLVGWEQYF.

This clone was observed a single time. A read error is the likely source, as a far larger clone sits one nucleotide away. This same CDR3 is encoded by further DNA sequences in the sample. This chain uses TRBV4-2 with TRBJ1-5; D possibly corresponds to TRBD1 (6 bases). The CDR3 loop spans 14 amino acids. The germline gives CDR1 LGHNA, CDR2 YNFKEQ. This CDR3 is CASSEGGFGQPQHF. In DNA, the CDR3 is TGTGCCAGCAGCGAGGGGGGCTTCGGTCAGCCCCAGCATTTC.

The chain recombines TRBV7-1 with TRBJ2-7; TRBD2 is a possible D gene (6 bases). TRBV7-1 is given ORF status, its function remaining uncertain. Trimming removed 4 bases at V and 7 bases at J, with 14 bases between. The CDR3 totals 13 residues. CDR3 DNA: TGTGCCAGCAGCTTACCCGGAGGGAGGGAGCAGTACTTC. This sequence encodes CASSLPGGREQYF.

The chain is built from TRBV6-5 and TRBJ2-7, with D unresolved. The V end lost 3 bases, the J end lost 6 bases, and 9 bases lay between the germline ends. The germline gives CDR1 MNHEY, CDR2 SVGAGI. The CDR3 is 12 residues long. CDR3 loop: CASSYGSGEQYF. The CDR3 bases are TGTGCCAGCAGTTATGGCTCCGGCGAGCAGTACTTC.

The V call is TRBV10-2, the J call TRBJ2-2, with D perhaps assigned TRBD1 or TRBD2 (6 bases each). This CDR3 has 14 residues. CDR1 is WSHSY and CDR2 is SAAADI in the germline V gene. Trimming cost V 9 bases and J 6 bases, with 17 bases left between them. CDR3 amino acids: CASFGGPAPGELFF. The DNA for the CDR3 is TGCGCCAGTTTTGGGGGGCCAGCTCCCGGGGAGCTGTTTTTT.

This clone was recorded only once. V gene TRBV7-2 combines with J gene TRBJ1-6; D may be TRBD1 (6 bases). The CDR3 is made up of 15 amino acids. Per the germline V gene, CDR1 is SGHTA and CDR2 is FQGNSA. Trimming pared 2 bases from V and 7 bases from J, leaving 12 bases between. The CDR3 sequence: CASSLWPQGNSPLHF. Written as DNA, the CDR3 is TGTGCCAGCAGCTTATGGCCTCAGGGGAATTCACCCCTCCACTTT.

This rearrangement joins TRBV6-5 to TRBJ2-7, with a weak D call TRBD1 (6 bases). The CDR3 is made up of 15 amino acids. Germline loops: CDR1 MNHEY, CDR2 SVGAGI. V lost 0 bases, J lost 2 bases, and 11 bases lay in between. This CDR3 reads CASSYSLDSAYEQYF. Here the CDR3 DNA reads TGTGCCAGCAGTTACTCGCTGGACAGCGCCTACGAGCAGTACTTC.

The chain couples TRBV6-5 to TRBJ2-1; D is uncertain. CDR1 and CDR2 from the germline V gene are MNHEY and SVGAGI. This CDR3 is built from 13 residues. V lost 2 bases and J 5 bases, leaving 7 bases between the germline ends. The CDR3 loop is CASSYGRNNEQFF. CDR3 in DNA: TGTGCCAGCAGTTACGGCAGGAACAATGAGCAGTTCTTC.

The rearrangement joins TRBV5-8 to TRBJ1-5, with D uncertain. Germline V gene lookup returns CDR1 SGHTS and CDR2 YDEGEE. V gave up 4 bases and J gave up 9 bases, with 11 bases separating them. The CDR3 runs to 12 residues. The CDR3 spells CASSMGAGPQHF. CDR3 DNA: TGTGCCAGCAGCATGGGTGCCGGGCCCCAGCATTTT.

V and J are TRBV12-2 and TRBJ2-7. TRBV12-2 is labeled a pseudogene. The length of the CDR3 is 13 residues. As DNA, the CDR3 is TGTGCAAGTCGACCGGGGCCACTACTCGAGCAGTACTTC. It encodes CASRPGPLLEQYF.